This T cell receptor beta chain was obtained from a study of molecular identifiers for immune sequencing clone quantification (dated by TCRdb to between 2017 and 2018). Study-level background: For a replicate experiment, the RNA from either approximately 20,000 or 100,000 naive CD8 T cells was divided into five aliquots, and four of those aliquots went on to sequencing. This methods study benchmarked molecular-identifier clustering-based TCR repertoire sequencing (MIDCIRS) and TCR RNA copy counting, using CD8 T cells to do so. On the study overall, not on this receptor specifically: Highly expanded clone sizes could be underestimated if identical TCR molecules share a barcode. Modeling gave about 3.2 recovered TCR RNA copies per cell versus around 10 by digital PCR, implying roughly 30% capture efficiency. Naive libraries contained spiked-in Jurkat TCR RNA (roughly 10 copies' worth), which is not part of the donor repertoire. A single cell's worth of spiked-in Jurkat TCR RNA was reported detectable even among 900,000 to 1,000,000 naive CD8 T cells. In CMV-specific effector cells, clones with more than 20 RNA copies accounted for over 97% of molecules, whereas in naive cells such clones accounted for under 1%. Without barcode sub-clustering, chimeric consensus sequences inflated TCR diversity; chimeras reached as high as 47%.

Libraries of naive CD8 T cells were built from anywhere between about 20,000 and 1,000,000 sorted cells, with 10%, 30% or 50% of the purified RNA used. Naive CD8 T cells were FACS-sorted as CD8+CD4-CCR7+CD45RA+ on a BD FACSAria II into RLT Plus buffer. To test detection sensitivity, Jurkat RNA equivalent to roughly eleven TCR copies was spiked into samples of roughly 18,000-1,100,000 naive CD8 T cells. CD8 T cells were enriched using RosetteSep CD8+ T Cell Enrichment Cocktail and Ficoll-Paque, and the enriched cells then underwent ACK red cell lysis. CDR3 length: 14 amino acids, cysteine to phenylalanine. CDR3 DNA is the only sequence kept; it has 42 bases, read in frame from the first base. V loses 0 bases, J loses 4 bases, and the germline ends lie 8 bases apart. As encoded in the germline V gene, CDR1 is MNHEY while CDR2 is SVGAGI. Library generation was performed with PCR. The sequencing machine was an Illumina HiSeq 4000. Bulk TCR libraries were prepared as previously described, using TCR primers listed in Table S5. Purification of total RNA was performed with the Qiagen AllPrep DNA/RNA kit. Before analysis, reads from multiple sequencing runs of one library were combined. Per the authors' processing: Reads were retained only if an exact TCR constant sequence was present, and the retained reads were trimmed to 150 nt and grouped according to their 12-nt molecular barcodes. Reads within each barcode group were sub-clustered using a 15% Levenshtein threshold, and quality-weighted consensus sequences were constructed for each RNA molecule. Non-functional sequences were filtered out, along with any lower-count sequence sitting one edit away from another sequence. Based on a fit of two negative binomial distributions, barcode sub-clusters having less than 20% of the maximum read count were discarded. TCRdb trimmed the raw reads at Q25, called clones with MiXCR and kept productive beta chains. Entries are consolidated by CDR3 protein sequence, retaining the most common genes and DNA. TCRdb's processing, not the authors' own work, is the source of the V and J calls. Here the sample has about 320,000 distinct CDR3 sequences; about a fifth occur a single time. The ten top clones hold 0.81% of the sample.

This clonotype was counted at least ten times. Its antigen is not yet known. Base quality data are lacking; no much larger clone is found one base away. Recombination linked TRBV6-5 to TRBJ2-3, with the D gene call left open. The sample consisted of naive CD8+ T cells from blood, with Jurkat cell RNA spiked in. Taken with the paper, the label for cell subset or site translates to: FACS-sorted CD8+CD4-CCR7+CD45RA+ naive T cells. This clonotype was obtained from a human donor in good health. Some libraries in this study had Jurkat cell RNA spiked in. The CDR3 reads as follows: CASSYSPLADTQYF. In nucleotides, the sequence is TGTGCCAGCAGTTACTCGCCCCTTGCAGATACGCAGTATTTT.